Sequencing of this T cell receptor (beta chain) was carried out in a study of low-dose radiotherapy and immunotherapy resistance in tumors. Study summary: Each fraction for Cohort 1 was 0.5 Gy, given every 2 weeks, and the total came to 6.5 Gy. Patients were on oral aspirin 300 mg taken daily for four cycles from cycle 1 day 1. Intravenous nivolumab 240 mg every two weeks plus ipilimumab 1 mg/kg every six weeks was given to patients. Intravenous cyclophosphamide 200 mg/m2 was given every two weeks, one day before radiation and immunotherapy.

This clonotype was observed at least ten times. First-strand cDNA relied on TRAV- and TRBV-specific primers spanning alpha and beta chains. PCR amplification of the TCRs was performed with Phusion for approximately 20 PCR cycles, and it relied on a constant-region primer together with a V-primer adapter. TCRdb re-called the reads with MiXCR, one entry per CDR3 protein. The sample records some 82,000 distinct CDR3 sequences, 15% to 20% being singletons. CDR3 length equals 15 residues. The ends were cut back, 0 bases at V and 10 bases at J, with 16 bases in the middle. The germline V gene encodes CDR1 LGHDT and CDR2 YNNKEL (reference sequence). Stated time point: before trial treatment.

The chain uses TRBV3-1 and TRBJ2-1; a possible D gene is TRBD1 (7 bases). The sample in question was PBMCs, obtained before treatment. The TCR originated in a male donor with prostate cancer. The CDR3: CASSQDVTGAGEQFF. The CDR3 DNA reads TGTGCCAGCAGCCAAGATGTCACAGGGGCGGGGGAGCAGTTCTTC.